One and the same sample provided the 4 T cell receptor beta chains below, sequenced in a study of cytomegalovirus exposure and HLA in healthy donors. Primers included in the PCR were 60 Vbeta and 13 Jbeta primers. Using immunoSEQ multiplex PCR, the repertoire was profiled, and TCRdb retains in-frame clones only, with some absent. The sample has some 110,000 clones, over 8% seen once. Sequencing was carried out using PBMCs. These receptors were collected from a man aged 25 to 40 in good health and CMV-seronegative.

This clone was seen more than once but under ten times. The V call is TRBV5-1, the J call TRBJ2-7, with D perhaps matching TRBD1 (6 bases). V was pared by 5 bases and J by 0 bases, with 21 bases between. This CDR3 spans 17 amino acids. The germline gives CDR1 SGHRS, CDR2 YFSETQ. Written as DNA, the CDR3 is TGCGCCAGCAGTTACGAATTAACAGGGCTGAGCTCCTACGAGCAGTACTTC. It specifies CASSYELTGLSSYEQYF.

V usage is TRBV30 and J usage is TRBJ1-3, with 8 bases aligning to TRBD1. Germline-derived CDR1 and CDR2 are GTSNPN and SVGIG (reference sequence). The CDR3 sequence is 19 residues long. V trimming: 0 bases; J trimming: 0 bases; junction bases outside the gene matches: 13. CDR3 sequence reads: CAWSVKTGAIHASGNTIYF. CDR3 coding DNA: TGTGCCTGGAGTGTAAAGACAGGGGCGATACACGCCTCTGGAAACACCATATATTTT.

CDR3: CASSGTGKQETQYF. In DNA form, the CDR3 reads TGTGCCAGCAGCGGGACAGGGAAGCAAGAGACCCAGTACTTC. The chain is built from TRBV9 and TRBJ2-5; 8 nucleotides agree with TRBD1. Germline trimming cut 3 bases from V and 2 bases from J; bases unmatched to any gene: 3. There are 14 residues in the CDR3. Germline loops: CDR1 SGDLS, CDR2 YYNGEE.

This clone was observed a handful of times. The same CDR3 also results from other DNA sequences found in this sample. The J gene is TRBJ2-7, the V gene TRBV23-1, with 9 nucleotides matching TRBD1. TRBV23-1 falls under the ORF class, with uncertain function. Trimming took 4 bases from V and 3 from J; bases not matched to a gene: 16. The CDR3 length is 18 residues. The CDR3 nucleotides are TGCGCCAGCAGTCGACCGGGACAGGGTCCCCCAGACAACTACGAGCAGTACTTC. Translated, it gives CASSRPGQGPPDNYEQYF.